The 17 T cell receptor beta chains given below trace back to one sample, sequenced in a study of cytomegalovirus exposure and HLA in healthy donors. Primers included in the PCR were 60 Vbeta and 13 Jbeta primers. The repertoire was sequenced with immunoSEQ multiplex PCR; TCRdb's copy has only in-frame clones and lacks some. Of about 150,000 clones in the sample, roughly 64% were seen once. Source material: PBMCs. All receptors derive from a woman aged 30 to 39 in good health and CMV-seropositive.

This sequence joins TRBV5-1 and TRBJ2-7; the D gene is possibly TRBD2 (6 bases). The germline V and J ends were trimmed by 2 bases and 4 bases, with 13 bases remaining between them. CDR3 size: 14 residues. Germline V gene lookup returns CDR1 SGHRS and CDR2 YFSETQ. CDR3 loop: CASSFAGPQYEQYF. In DNA, the CDR3 is TGCGCCAGCAGCTTCGCGGGACCACAATACGAGCAGTACTTC. Using reference TRBV5-1 and TRBJ2-7 for the parts outside the CDR3, the full variable domain is KAGVTQTPRYLIKTRGQQVTLSCSPISGHRSVSWYQQTPGQGLQFLFEYFSETQRNKGNFPGRFSGRQFSNSRSEMNVSTLELGDSALYLCASSFAGPQYEQYFGPGTRLTVT.

The V and J genes are TRBV30 and TRBJ2-1; 10 bases match TRBD2. CDR3 length: 17 amino acids. After removal of 2 bases from V and 7 bases from J, the junction contained 14 bases not matched to a gene. CDR1 and CDR2 (germline): GTSNPN, SVGIG (reference sequence). The CDR3 loop is CAWSRWVLAGGHNEQFF. CDR3 DNA: TGTGCCTGGAGTCGATGGGTTTTAGCGGGAGGTCATAATGAGCAGTTCTTC. The full variable domain, completed using reference TRBV30 and TRBJ2-1, is SQTIHQWPATLVQPVGSPLSLECTVEGTSNPNLYWYRQAAGRGLQLLFYSVGIGQISSEVPQNLSASRPQDRQFILSSKKLLLSDSGFYLCAWSRWVLAGGHNEQFFGPGTRLTVL.

This rearrangement joins TRBV7-2 to TRBJ1-2; 10 bases align to TRBD1. The V gene's germline CDR1 is SGHTA and CDR2 FQGNSA. With 5 bases clipped from V and 3 bases from J, the junction kept 6 bases outside the gene matches. The CDR3 length is 15 residues. The CDR3, as DNA: TGTGCCAGCAGCGAAAGACAGGGGGCTTACTATGGCTACACCTTC. Translation gives CASSERQGAYYGYTF. The whole variable domain, filled in from reference TRBV7-2 and TRBJ1-2, reads GAGVSQSPSNKVTEKGKDVELRCDPISGHTALYWYRQSLGQGLEFLIYFQGNSAPDKSGLPSDRFSAERTGGSVSTLTIQRTQQEDSAVYLCASSERQGAYYGYTFGSGTRLTVV.

The rearrangement links TRBV6-5 to TRBJ1-3; D gene uncertain. The CDR3 totals 15 residues. The V end lost 5 bases, the J end lost 0 bases, and 11 bases lay between the germline ends. Germline values: CDR1 MNHEY, CDR2 SVGAGI. The DNA of the CDR3 is TGTGCCAGCAGTCAAAGCACCCTCTCTGGAAACACCATATATTTT. This translates into CASSQSTLSGNTIYF.

The gene calls are TRBV2 and TRBJ1-4; 8 positions match TRBD1. This CDR3 spans 14 amino acids. The V segment lost 1 base and the J segment 14 bases; nucleotides outside the gene matches: 9. The germline V gene encodes CDR1 SNHLY and CDR2 FYNNEI. The CDR3 here is CASSEGTGPSQLFF. The CDR3, as DNA: TGTGCCAGCAGTGAAGGGACAGGGCCATCCCAGCTGTTTTTT.

V is TRBV14 and J is TRBJ1-1, with a tentative D call TRBD1 (5 bases). CDR1 and CDR2 (germline): SGHDN, FVKESK. Trimming took off 1 base at V and 6 bases at J, with 12 bases between the two ends. The CDR3 length is 14 residues. CDR3 amino acids: CASSQAPRVAEAFF. CDR3 coding DNA: TGTGCCAGCAGCCAAGCTCCCAGGGTCGCTGAAGCTTTCTTT.

In its sample, this clone was seen a few times. The gene calls are TRBV6-4 and TRBJ2-1; TRBD2 is a possible D gene (5 bases). Trimming cost V 9 bases and J 3 bases, with 18 bases left between them. Germline CDR1 is MRHNA and CDR2 is SNTAGT. The CDR3 covers 15 residues. The CDR3 loop reads CARRWETRHYNEQFF. The CDR3 bases are TGTGCCAGACGATGGGAGACACGCCACTACAATGAGCAGTTCTTC.

This chain links TRBV14 with TRBJ1-1; TRBD1 matches at 7 bases. Unmatched junction bases numbered 16, after V lost 0 bases and J lost 6 bases. The germline CDR1 and CDR2 sequences are SGHDN and FVKESK. The CDR3 is made up of 18 amino acids. The CDR3 spells CASSQDPLKQGRRPEAFF. The CDR3 DNA sequence: TGTGCCAGCAGCCAAGATCCGTTAAAACAGGGGCGGAGACCTGAAGCTTTCTTT.

The chain is built from TRBV27 and TRBJ2-7, with D possibly matching TRBD2 (6 bases). The V and J ends lost 6 bases and 3 bases respectively, with 15 bases between them. The length of the CDR3 is 14 residues. Germline lookup yields CDR1 MNHEY and CDR2 SMNVEV (reference sequence). CDR3 in DNA: TGTGCCAGCAGCCCGGGACTGATTAACTACGAGCAGTACTTC. Its protein product is CASSPGLINYEQYF.

The chain has TRBV18 and TRBJ1-1; a weak D match, TRBD1 (6 bases). This CDR3 is built from 16 residues. From germline, CDR1 is KGHSH and CDR2 LQKENI. V lost 2 bases to trimming and J lost 4 bases, with 17 bases between them. In nucleotides, the CDR3 is TGTGCCAGCTCACCAAGGGAGGGGGAGGTTGCCACTGAAGCTTTCTTT. It is translated as CASSPREGEVATEAFF.

This chain connects TRBV2 to TRBJ2-1, with 11 positions matching TRBD2. Germline V gene data show CDR1 as SNHLY and CDR2 as FYNNEI. Trimming took 8 bases from V and 7 from J; bases not matched to a gene: 16. The CDR3 spans 17 residues. The CDR3 protein is CASEASGLAGGGNEQFF. DNA of the CDR3: TGTGCCAGCGAAGCCAGTGGACTAGCGGGCGGAGGGAATGAGCAGTTCTTC.

The table lists this clone with a count of one. V gene TRBV7-6 combines with J gene TRBJ1-3; possibly TRBD1 for D (6 bases). The germline V gene has CDR1 SGHVS and CDR2 FNYEAQ. The CDR3 totals 14 residues. Between the trimmed V and J ends, which lost 4 bases and 4 bases, there was a span of 11 bases. The CDR3 sequence is CASSWTEIGNTIYF. In nucleotides, the CDR3 is TGTGCCAGCAGCTGGACAGAGATCGGAAACACCATATATTTT.

This rearrangement joins TRBV5-1 to TRBJ2-5; D not resolved. The length of the CDR3 is 15 residues. Between the trimmed V and J ends, which lost 0 bases and 0 bases, there was a span of 9 bases. Germline CDR1 is SGHRS and CDR2 is YFSETQ. CDR3 DNA sequence: TGCGCCAGCAGCTTGGGGCCGATGCACCAAGAGACCCAGTACTTC. Encoded protein: CASSLGPMHQETQYF. Combining the CDR3 with reference TRBV5-1 and TRBJ2-5 gives the whole variable domain KAGVTQTPRYLIKTRGQQVTLSCSPISGHRSVSWYQQTPGQGLQFLFEYFSETQRNKGNFPGRFSGRQFSNSRSEMNVSTLELGDSALYLCASSLGPMHQETQYFGPGTRLLVL.

The J gene is TRBJ2-1, the V gene TRBV6-1; D possibly corresponds to TRBD2 (6 bases). Trimming cost V 7 bases and J 7 bases, with 14 bases left between them. Germline V gene sequence: CDR1 MNHNS, CDR2 SASEGT. This CDR3 contains 13 residues. The CDR3 here is CASKRQAGNEQFF. CDR3 coding DNA: TGTGCCAGCAAACGGCAGGCGGGGAATGAGCAGTTCTTC.

CDR3 in amino acids: CASSYGTAPRVNYGYTF. The CDR3 DNA is TGTGCCAGCAGTTACGGGACAGCTCCGAGAGTTAACTATGGCTACACCTTC. V usage is TRBV28 and J usage is TRBJ1-2; 7 nucleotides align to TRBD1. CDR1 is MDHEN and CDR2 is SYDVKM in the germline V gene. Losses at the gene ends were 4 bases for V and 1 base for J; bases not matched to a gene: 12. The CDR3 length is 17 residues.

This clone has just one count. The chain combines TRBV5-6 with TRBJ1-4; D perhaps matches TRBD1 (5 bases). V was cut by 1 base and J by 7 bases, with 8 bases left in between. The CDR3 runs to 13 residues. Germline V gives CDR1 SGHDT, CDR2 YYEEEE. The CDR3 nucleotides are TGTGCCAGCAGCTTGCGGGGGATTGAAAAACTGTTTTTT. As protein: CASSLRGIEKLFF.

This chain uses TRBV19 with TRBJ1-2; D not certain. Germline CDR1 is LNHDA and CDR2 is SQIVND (reference sequence). The germline V and J ends were trimmed by 4 bases and 3 bases, with 21 bases remaining between them. This CDR3 has 17 residues. The CDR3 protein is CASSKLIKSPTDYGYTF. For the CDR3, the DNA is TGTGCCAGTAGTAAGCTTATTAAGAGCCCTACGGACTATGGCTACACCTTC.